This TCR beta chain was obtained from a study of blood T cells in healthy people across ages. The V gene's germline CDR1 is SGHTA and CDR2 FQGTGA. The CDR3 has 15 residues. The germline V and J ends were trimmed by 3 bases and 0 bases, with 6 bases remaining between them. With respect to this clonotype: Its matching antigen is unknown. A single base separates this from a much larger clone, so it may be a read error.

PCR was performed a second time for about 7 to 12 cycles using a sample-barcoded 5' primer and a J-beta primer mix. A template-switch adaptor containing 12 random nucleotides labeled each cDNA molecule. Any given sample supplied a minimum of 2.5 million CDR3-containing paired-end reads. MiXCR, applied by TCRdb to the 5' RACE reads, yields one record per CDR3 protein. The data show fewer than 1,000,000 distinct CDR3 sequences, 35% to 50% seen once. The study, taken as a whole, reports: Among long-lived donors, naive CD4+ cells were more numerous and diversity higher than in aged donors.

This sequence was found in a man older than 75 in good health. The V call is TRBV7-3, the J call TRBJ2-6, with no clear D. The material sequenced was blood. CDR3 region: CASSFGPSGANVLTF. The CDR3 DNA reads TGTGCCAGCAGCTTTGGTCCCTCTGGGGCCAACGTCCTGACTTTC.